The T cell receptor beta chain under discussion was sequenced for a study of glioma-infiltrating T cells after dendritic cell vaccination listed by TCRdb under 2016. At the level of the whole study: The cohort comprised approximately 15 glioblastoma patients from Phase I and II dendritic cell vaccination trials, 9 newly diagnosed and 6 with recurrent disease. Between the early 2000s and the early 2010s, patients were given autologous tumor lysate-pulsed dendritic cell vaccination. To make the vaccine, monocyte-derived dendritic cells were cultured for seven to eight days with IL-4 and GM-CSF and then pulsed overnight with autologous tumor lysate. Patients received three intradermal dendritic cell vaccine injections at biweekly intervals in the arm below the axilla. Tumor-infiltrating lymphocyte content was quantified and tumor and blood repertoires were compared in dendritic cell-vaccinated glioblastoma patients by deep sequencing of TCR beta CDR3 regions. Survival after dendritic cell vaccination was correlated with TCR sequencing metrics such as TIL content and the overlap between tumor and blood repertoires.

Using the immunoSEQ assay, TCRB CDR3 regions were amplified from 2 micrograms of genomic DNA, or from all available DNA when less than that was on hand. The multiplex PCR employed 60 forward primers targeting TCR V beta segments and 13 reverse primers targeting J beta segments. To estimate reads per starting template, synthetic control templates were spiked into each sample at limiting dilution. The Illumina HiSeq System generated sequencing reads of 87 bp. In the authors' own workflow: PCR and sequencing errors were removed by merging closely related sequences with a nearest neighbor algorithm. TCR overlap was defined as the percentage of unique tumor TCR beta sequences that were also found in the peripheral blood of the same patient. Imported from immuneACCESS, the table was reduced by TCRdb to in-frame sequences with V and J called. These copies leave out some clones; in studies compared against another copy, an unresolved V gene accounts for under half, and the cause of the remainder is not known. The DNA gave D and trimming, while V, J and clone size come from that table. Recorded for this sample are approximately 91,000 clones; around four fifths of them occurred a single time. Over 2% of the sample lies in the top ten.

Comments on this clone: What this receptor recognizes is not known. A much larger clonotype is one base distant, so this may be a read error.

The sample's time point label is to be understood as: after dendritic cell vaccination, including at tumor progression/relapse. Selection of patients required sufficient residual fresh-frozen tumor tissue and over two years of available survival data. An isocitrate dehydrogenase mutation was not carried by any of the glioblastoma patients, although molecular status was otherwise variable. PBMC were collected before vaccination, two weeks after the third vaccination, and at tumor progression when it occurred. The Qiagen DNeasy Blood extraction Kit was used to extract genomic DNA. Paper-wide results and their limitations: The TCR overlap response model with three groups was called speculative and said to need prospective validation. Higher estimated pretreatment TIL content predicted longer time to progression and overall survival after dendritic cell vaccination. The cohort was small and heterogeneous, only a few patients had full blood and tumor sets, and even fewer had initial-recurrent tumor pairs. TCR clonality showed no direct relationship with survival, which suggests that a diverse polyclonal response may be important.

There are 16 amino acids in the CDR3, from cysteine to phenylalanine inclusive. Kept here is only the CDR3 DNA, which spans 48 bases and is read in frame from base 1. CDR1 and CDR2, per the germline V gene, are SGHNT and YENEEA. V gives up 4 bases and J gives up 0 bases, and the segment between their germline ends measures 13 bases. Rearrangement joined TRBV11-3 to TRBJ2-1; the best D guess is TRBD1, with 6 bases matching. Specimen: blood, collected after dendritic cell vaccination. This clonotype was obtained from a human donor with glioblastoma. The sequence in DNA is TGTGCCAGCAGCTCCCGGGGCAGGGGCTCCTACAATGAGCAGTTCTTC. It codes for CASSSRGRGSYNEQFF.